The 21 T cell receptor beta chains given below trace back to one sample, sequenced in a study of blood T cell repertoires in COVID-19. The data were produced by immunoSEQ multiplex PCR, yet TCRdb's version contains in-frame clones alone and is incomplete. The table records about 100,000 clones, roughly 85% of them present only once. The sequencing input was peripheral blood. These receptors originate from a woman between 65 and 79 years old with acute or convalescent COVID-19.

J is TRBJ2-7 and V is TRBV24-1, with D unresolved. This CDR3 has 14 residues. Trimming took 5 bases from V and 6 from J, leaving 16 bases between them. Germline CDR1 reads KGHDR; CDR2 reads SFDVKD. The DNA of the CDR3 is TGTGCCACCAGTGCCGCCCCCCCTCCGGGCGAGCAGTACTTC. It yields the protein CATSAAPPPGEQYF.

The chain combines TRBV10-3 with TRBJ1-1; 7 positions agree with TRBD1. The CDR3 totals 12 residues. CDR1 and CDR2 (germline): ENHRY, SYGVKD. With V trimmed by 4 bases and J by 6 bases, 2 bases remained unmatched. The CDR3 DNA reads TGTGCCATCAGTGGACAGGGCGCTGAAGCTTTCTTT. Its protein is CAISGQGAEAFF.

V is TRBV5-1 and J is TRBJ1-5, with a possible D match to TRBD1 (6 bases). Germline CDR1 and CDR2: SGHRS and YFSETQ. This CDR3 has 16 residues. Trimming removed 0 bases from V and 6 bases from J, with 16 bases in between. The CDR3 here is CASSLEEQGGGQPQHF. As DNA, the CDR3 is TGCGCCAGCAGCTTGGAAGAACAGGGAGGGGGTCAGCCCCAGCATTTT.

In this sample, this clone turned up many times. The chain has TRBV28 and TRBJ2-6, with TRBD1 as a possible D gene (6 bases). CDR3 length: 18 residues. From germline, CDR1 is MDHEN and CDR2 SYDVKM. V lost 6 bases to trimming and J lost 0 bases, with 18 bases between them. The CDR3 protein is CASRPAGVPISGANVLTF. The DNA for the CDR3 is TGTGCCAGCAGACCCGCAGGGGTCCCTATCTCTGGGGCCAACGTCCTGACTTTC.

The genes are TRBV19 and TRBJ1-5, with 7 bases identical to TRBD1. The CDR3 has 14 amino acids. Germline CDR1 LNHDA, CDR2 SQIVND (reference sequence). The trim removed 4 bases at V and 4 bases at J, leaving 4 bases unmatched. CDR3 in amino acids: CASSSGTDNQPQHF. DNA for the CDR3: TGTGCCAGTAGTAGCGGGACAGATAATCAGCCCCAGCATTTT.

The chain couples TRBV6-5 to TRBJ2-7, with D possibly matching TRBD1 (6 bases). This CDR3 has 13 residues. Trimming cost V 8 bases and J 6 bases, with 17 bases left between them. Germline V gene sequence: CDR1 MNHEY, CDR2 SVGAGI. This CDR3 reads CASGNRVGLEQYF. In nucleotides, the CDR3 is TGTGCCAGCGGTAACAGGGTAGGGCTCGAGCAGTACTTC.

CDR3 bases: TGTGCCAGCAGCGGGGGCCGAGAAAACATTCAGTACTTC. Protein product: CASSGGRENIQYF. The V gene is TRBV9, the J gene TRBJ2-4, with a tentative D call TRBD1 (5 bases). Looked up from germline, CDR1 is SGDLS and CDR2 is YYNGEE. V was cut by 3 bases and J by 5 bases, with 9 bases left in between. The CDR3 has 13 residues. The full variable domain, rest sourced from reference TRBV9 and TRBJ2-4, is DSGVTQTPKHLITATGQRVTLRCSPRSGDLSVYWYQQSLDQGLQFLIQYYNGEERAKGNILERFSAQQFPDLHSELNLSSLELGDSALYFCASSGGRENIQYFGAGTRLSVL.

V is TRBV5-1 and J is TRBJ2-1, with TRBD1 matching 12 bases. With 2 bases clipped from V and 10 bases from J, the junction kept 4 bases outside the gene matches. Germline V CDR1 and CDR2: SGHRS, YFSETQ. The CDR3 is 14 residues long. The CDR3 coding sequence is TGCGCCAGCAGCTTAGGGACAGGGGGCGTCGAGCAGTTCTTC. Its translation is CASSLGTGGVEQFF.

The DNA for the CDR3 is TGTGCCAGTAGACAACAGGGGGTAAAAGTTAGTTACACTGAAGCTTTCTTT. Translating it yields CASRQQGVKVSYTEAFF. The chain has TRBV19 and TRBJ1-1; 8 positions match TRBD1. With 6 bases clipped from V and 3 bases from J, the junction kept 15 bases outside the gene matches. The CDR3 length is 17 residues. Germline values: CDR1 LNHDA, CDR2 SQIVND (reference sequence).

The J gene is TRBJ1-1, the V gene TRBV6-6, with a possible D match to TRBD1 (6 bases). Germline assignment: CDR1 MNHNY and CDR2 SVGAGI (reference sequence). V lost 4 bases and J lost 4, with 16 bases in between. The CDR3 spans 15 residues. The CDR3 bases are TGTGCCAGCAGTTTCAACCCTTACAGGGCCACTGAAGCTTTCTTT. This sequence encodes CASSFNPYRATEAFF.

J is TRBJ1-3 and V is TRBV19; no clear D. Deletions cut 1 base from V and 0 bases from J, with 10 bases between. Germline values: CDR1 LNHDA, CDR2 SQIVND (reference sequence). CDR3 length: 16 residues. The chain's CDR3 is CASSIGVAFSGNTIYF. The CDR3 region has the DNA TGTGCCAGTAGTATAGGGGTAGCCTTCTCTGGAAACACCATATATTTT.

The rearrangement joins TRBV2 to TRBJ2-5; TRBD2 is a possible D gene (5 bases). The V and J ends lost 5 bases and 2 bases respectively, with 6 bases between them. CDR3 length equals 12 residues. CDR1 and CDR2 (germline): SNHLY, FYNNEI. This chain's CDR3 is CASSWTQETQYF. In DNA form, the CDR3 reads TGTGCCAGCAGTTGGACTCAAGAGACCCAGTACTTC.

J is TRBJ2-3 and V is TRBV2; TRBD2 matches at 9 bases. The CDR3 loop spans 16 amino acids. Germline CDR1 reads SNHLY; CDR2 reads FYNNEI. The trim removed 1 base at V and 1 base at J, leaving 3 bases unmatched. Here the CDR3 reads CASSEDRLAGTDTQYF. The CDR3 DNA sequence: TGTGCCAGCAGTGAAGACAGACTAGCGGGCACAGATACGCAGTATTTT.

CDR3 sequence reads: CASSQGRGNEKLFF. The CDR3 DNA follows: TGCGCCAGCAGCCAAGGAAGGGGGAACGAAAAACTGTTTTTT. The chain has TRBV4-1 and TRBJ1-4; tentatively, D is TRBD1 (6 bases). Germline CDR1 is MGHRA and CDR2 is YSYEKL. The CDR3 sequence is 14 residues long. V was cut by 1 base and J by 8 bases, with 11 bases left in between.

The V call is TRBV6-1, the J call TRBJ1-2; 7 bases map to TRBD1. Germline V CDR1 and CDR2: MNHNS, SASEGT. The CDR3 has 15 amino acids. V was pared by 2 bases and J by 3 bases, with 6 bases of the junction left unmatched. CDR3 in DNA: TGTGCCAGCAGTGAAAGTGAGGGGGCGGACTATGGCTACACCTTC. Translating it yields CASSESEGADYGYTF.

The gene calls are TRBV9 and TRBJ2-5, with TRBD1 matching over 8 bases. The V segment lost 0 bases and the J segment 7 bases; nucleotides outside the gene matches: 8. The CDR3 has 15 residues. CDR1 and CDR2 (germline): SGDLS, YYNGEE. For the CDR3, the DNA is TGTGCCAGCAGCGTAGCGGCAGGGGGCGCCGGGACCCAGTACTTC. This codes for CASSVAAGGAGTQYF. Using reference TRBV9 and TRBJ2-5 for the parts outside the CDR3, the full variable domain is DSGVTQTPKHLITATGQRVTLRCSPRSGDLSVYWYQQSLDQGLQFLIQYYNGEERAKGNILERFSAQQFPDLHSELNLSSLELGDSALYFCASSVAAGGAGTQYFGPGTRLLVL.

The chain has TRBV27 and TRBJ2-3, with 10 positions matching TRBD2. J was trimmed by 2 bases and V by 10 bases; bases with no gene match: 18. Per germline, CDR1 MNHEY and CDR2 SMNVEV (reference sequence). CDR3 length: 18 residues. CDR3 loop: CATVSPLAGEHYTDTQYF. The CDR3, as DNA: TGTGCCACCGTCTCACCCCTAGCGGGGGAGCACTACACAGATACGCAGTATTTT.

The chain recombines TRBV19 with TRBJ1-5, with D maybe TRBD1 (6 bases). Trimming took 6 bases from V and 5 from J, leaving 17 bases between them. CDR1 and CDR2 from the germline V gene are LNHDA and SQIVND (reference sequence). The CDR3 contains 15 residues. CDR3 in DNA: TGTGCCAGTAGAGTAGAACAGGGATTTGATCAGCCCCAGCATTTT. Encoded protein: CASRVEQGFDQPQHF.

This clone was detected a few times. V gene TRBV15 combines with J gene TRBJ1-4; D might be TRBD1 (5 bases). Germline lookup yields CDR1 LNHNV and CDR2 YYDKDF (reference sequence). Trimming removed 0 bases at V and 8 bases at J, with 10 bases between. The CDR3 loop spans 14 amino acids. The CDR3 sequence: CATSRDGRGEKLFF. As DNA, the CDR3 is TGTGCCACCAGCAGAGACGGGCGGGGGGAAAAACTGTTTTTT. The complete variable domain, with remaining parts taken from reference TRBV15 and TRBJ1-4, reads DAMVIQNPRYQVTQFGKPVTLSCSQTLNHNVMYWYQQKSSQAPKLLFHYYDKDFNNEADTPDNFQSRRPNTSFCFLDIRSPGLGDTAMYLCATSRDGRGEKLFFGSGTQLSVL.

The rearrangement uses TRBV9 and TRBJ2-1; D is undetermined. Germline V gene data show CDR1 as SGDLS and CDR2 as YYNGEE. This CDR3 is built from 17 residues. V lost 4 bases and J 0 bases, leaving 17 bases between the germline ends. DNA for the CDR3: TGTGCCAGCAGCCCTACGAGTCCCTCAAGCTCCTACAATGAGCAGTTCTTC. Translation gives CASSPTSPSSSYNEQFF.

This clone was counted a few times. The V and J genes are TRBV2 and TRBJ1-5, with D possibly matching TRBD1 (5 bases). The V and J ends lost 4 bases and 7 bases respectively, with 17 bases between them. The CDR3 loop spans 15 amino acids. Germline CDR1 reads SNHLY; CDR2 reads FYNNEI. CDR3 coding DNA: TGTGCCAGCAGTGGCATCCTCGGGGGAGAGCAGCCCCAGCATTTT. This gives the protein CASSGILGGEQPQHF.